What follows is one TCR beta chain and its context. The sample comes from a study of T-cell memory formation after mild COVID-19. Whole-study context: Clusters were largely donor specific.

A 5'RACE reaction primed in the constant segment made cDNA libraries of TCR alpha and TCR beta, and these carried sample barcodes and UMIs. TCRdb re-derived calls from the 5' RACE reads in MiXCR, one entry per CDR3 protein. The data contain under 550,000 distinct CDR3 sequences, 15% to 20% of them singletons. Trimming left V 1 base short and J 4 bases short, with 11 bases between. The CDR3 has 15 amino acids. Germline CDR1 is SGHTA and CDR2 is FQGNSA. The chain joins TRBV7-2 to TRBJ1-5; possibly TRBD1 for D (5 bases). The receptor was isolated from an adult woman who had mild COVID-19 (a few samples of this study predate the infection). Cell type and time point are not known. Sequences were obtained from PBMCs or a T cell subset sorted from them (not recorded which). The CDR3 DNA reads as TGTGCCAGCAGCTTAGGGTTTGGGGGGAATCAGCCCCAGCATTTT. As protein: CASSLGFGGNQPQHF.